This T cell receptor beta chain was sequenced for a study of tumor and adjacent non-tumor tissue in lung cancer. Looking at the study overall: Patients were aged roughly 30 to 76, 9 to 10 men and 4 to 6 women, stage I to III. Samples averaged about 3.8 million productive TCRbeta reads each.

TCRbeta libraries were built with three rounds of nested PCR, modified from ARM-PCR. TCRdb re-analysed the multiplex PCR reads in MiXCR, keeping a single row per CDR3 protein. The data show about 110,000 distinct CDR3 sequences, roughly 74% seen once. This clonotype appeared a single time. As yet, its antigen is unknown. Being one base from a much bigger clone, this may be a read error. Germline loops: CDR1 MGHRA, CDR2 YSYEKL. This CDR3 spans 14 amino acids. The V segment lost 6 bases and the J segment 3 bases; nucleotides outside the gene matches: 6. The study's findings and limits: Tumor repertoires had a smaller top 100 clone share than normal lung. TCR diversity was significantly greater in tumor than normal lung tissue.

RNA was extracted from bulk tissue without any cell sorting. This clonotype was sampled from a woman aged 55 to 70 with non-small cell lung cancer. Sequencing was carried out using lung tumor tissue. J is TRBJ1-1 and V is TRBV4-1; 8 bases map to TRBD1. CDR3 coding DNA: TGCGCCAGCAGTGGGCAGGGGGCAGACACTGAAGCTTTCTTT. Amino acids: CASSGQGADTEAFF.